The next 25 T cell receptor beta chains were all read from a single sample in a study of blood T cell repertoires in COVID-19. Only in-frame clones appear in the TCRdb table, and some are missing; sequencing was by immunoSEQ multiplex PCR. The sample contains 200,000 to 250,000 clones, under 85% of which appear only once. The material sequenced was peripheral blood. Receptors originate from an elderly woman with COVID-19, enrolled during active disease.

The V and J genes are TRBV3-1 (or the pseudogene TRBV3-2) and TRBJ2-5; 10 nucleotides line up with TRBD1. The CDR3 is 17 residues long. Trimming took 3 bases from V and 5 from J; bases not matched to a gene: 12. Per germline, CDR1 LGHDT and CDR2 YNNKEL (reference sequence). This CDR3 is CASSQVLPGQGTETQYF. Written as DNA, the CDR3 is TGTGCCAGCAGCCAGGTACTCCCGGGACAGGGGACGGAGACCCAGTACTTC.

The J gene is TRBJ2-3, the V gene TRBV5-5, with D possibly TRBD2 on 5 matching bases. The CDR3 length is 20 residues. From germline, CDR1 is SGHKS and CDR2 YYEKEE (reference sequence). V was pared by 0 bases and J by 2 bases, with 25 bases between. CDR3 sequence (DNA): TGTGCCAGCAGCTTGGTGATCAGTCAGCCCCTGGGGAGCCACACAGATACGCAGTATTTT. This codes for CASSLVISQPLGSHTDTQYF.

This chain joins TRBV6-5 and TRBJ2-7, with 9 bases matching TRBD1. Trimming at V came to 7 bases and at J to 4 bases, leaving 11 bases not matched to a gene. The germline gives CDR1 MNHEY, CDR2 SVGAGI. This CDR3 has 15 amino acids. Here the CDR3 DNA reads TGTGCCAGCACTCCATCCGGGACAGGGAAATACGAGCAGTACTTC. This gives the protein CASTPSGTGKYEQYF.

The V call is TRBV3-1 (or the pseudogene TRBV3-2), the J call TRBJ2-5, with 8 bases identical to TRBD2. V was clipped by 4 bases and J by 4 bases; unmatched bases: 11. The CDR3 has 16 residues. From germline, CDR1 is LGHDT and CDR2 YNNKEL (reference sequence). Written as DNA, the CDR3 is TGTGCCAGCAGCCCCTTACGGGGGGGTGGGAGAGAGACCCAGTACTTC. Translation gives CASSPLRGGGRETQYF.

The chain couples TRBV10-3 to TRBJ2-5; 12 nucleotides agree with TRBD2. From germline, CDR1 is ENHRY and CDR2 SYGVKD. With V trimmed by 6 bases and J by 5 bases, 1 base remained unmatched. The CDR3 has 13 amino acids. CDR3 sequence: CAISGLAGETQYF. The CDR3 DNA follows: TGTGCCATCAGCGGACTAGCGGGGGAGACCCAGTACTTC.

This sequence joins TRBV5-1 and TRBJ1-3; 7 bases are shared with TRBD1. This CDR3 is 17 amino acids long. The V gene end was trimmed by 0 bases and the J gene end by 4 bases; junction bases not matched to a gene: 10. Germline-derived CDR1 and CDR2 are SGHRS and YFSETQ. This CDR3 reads CASSLGTGIERGNTIYF. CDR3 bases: TGCGCCAGCAGCTTGGGGACAGGCATAGAGAGGGGAAACACCATATATTTT.

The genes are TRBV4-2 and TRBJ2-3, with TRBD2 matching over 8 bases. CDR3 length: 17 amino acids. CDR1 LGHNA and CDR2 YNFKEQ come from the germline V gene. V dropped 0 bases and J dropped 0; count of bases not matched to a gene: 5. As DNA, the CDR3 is TGTGCCAGCAGCCAAGATTCTTTAGCGGGGAGCACAGATACGCAGTATTTT. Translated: CASSQDSLAGSTDTQYF.

The CDR3 here is CASSVFTGWDQPQHF. Here the CDR3 DNA reads TGTGCCAGCAGCGTTTTTACCGGGTGGGATCAGCCCCAGCATTTT. This chain links TRBV9 with TRBJ1-5; no clear D. This CDR3 has 15 residues. Germline V lookup: CDR1 SGDLS, CDR2 YYNGEE. V gave up 2 bases and J gave up 5 bases, with 14 bases separating them.

The CDR3, as DNA: TGTGCCAGCAGCTTAGCGGGGCGCATCTACGGGGAGCTGTTTTTT. Translated: CASSLAGRIYGELFF. The V and J genes are TRBV5-6 and TRBJ2-2; 7 positions agree with TRBD2. The V gene's germline CDR1 is SGHDT and CDR2 YYEEEE. The CDR3 loop spans 15 amino acids. The trim removed 2 bases at V and 7 bases at J, leaving 8 bases unmatched.

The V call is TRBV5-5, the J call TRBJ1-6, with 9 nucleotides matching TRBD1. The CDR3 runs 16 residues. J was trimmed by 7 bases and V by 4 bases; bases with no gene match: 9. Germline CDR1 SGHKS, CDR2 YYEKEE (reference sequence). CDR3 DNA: TGTGCCAGCAGCGCACAGGGGGCTAGACCAAATTCACCCCTCCACTTT. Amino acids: CASSAQGARPNSPLHF.

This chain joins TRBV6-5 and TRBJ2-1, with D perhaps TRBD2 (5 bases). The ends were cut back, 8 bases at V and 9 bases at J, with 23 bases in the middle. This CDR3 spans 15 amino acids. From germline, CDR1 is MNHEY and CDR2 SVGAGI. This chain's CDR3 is CASSRPTSPIGEQFF. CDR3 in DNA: TGTGCCAGCTCCCGGCCTACTAGTCCGATTGGTGAGCAGTTCTTC.

CDR3 sequence: CASSLEWIEVTEAFF. DNA for the CDR3: TGTGCCAGCAGCTTAGAGTGGATCGAGGTCACTGAAGCTTTCTTT. This sequence joins TRBV7-9 and TRBJ1-1; D call uncertain. The V gene lost 1 base and the J gene lost 4 bases, with 13 bases spanning the gap. The germline V gene encodes CDR1 SEHNR and CDR2 FQNEAQ (reference sequence). The CDR3 runs to 15 residues.

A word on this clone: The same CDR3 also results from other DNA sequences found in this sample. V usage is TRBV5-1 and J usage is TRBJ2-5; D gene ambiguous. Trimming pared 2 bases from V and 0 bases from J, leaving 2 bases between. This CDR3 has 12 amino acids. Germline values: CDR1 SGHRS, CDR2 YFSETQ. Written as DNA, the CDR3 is TGCGCCAGCAGCTTCAACCAAGAGACCCAGTACTTC. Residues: CASSFNQETQYF.

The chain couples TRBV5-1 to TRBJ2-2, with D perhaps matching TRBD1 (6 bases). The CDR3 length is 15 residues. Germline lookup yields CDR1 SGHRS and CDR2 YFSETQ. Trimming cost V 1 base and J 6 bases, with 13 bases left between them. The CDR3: CASSLNREGAGELFF. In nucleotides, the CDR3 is TGCGCCAGCAGCTTGAACAGGGAAGGGGCCGGGGAGCTGTTTTTT.

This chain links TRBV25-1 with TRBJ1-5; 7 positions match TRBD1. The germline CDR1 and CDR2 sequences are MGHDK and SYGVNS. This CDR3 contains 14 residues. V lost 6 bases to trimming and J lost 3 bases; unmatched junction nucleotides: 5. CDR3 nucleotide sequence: TGTGCCAGCAGCCAGACAGGGTACAATCAGCCCCAGCATTTT. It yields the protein CASSQTGYNQPQHF.

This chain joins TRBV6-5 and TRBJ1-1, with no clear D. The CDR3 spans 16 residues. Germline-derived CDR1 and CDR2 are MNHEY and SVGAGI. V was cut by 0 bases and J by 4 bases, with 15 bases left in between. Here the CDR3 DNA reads TGTGCCAGCAGTTACTCGAAAACTTTTACTAGCACTGAAGCTTTCTTT. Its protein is CASSYSKTFTSTEAFF.

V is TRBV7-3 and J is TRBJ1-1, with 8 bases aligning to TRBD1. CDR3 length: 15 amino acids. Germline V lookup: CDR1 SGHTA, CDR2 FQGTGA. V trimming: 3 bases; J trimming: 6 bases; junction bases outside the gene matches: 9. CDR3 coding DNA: TGTGCCAGCAGCTTTGACAGGGGTTCGGCCGCTGAAGCTTTCTTT. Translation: CASSFDRGSAAEAFF.

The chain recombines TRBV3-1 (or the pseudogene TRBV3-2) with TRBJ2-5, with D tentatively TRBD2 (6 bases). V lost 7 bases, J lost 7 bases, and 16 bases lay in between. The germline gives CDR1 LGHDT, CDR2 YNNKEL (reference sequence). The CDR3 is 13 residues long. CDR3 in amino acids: CASTDRRDATQYF. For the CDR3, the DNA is TGTGCCAGCACCGACCGGAGGGATGCGACCCAGTACTTC.

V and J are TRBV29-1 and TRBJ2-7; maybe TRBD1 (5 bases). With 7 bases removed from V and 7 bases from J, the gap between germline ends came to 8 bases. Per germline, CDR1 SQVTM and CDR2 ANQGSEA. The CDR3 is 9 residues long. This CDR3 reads CSGRVEQYF. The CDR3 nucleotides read TGCAGCGGCAGGGTTGAGCAGTACTTC.

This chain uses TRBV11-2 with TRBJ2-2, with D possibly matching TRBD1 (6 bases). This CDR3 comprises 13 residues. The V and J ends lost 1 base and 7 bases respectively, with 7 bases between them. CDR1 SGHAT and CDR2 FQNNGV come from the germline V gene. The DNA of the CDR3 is TGTGCCAGCAGCTTAGCCAGGGGCGGGGAGCTGTTTTTT. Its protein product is CASSLARGGELFF. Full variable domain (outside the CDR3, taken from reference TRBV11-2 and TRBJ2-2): EAGVAQSPRYKIIEKRQSVAFWCNPISGHATLYWYQQILGQGPKLLIQFQNNGVVDDSQLPKDRFSAERLKGVDSTLKIQPAKLEDSAVYLCASSLARGGELFFGEGSRLTVL.

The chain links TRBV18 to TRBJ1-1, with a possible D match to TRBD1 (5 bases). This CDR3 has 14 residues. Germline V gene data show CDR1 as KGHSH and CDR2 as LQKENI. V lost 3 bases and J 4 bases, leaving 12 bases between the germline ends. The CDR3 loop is CASSPVTGSTEAFF. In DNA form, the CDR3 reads TGTGCCAGCTCACCCGTTACAGGAAGCACTGAAGCTTTCTTT.

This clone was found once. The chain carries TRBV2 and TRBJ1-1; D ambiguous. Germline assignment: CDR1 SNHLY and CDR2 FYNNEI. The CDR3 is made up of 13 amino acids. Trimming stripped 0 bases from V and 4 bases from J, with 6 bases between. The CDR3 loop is CASSEAWSTEAFF. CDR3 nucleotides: TGTGCCAGCAGTGAAGCTTGGAGCACTGAAGCTTTCTTT. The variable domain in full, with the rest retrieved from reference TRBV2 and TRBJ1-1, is EPEVTQTPSHQVTQMGQEVILRCVPISNHLYFYWYRQILGQKVEFLVSFYNNEISEKSEIFDDQFSVERPDGSNFTLKIRSTKLEDSAMYFCASSEAWSTEAFFGQGTRLTVV.

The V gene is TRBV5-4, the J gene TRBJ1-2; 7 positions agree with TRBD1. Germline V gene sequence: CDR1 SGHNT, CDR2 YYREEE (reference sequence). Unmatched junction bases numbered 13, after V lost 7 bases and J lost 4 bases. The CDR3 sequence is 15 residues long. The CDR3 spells CASADGRQGGYGYTF. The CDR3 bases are TGTGCCAGCGCCGACGGGAGACAGGGCGGCTATGGCTACACCTTC.

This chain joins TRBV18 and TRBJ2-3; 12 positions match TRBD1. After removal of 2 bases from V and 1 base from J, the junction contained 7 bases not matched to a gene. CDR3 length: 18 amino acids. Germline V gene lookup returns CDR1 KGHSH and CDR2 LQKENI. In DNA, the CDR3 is TGTGCCAGCTCACCAGGGGACAGGGGGCTTGTTGGCACAGATACGCAGTATTTT. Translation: CASSPGDRGLVGTDTQYF. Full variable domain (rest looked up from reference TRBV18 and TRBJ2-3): NAGVMQNPRHLVRRRGQEARLRCSPMKGHSHVYWYRQLPEEGLKFMVYLQKENIIDESGMPKERFSAEFPKEGPSILRIQQVVRGDSAAYFCASSPGDRGLVGTDTQYFGPGTRLTVL.

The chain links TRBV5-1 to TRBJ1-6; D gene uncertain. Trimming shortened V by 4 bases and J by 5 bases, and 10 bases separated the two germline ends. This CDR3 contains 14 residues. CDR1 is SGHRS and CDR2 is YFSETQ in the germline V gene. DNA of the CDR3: TGCGCCAGCAGCAGTGGGAGGAATAATTCACCCCTCCACTTT. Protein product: CASSSGRNNSPLHF. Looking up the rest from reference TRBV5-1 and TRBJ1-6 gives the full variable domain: KAGVTQTPRYLIKTRGQQVTLSCSPISGHRSVSWYQQTPGQGLQFLFEYFSETQRNKGNFPGRFSGRQFSNSRSEMNVSTLELGDSALYLCASSSGRNNSPLHFGNGTRLTVT.